This entry lists 26 T cell receptor beta chains sequenced from one sample in a study of T cell repertoires in cytomegalovirus infection. These receptors' targets are unknown. Each CDR3 protein is one row after TCRdb ran MiXCR on the reads. The sample lists hundreds of thousands of distinct CDR3 sequences, about 33% occurring once. Sequenced material: cultured PBMCs, taken from culture after CMV antigen stimulation. Receptors originate from a human donor in good health (CMV status not recorded). Some clones in this sample may be carry-over from other donors' samples.

This clonotype came up a few times. This chain uses TRBV4-3 with TRBJ2-2; 11 bases match TRBD2. This CDR3 has 16 residues. The junction had 4 bases not matched to a gene; V was cut back by 1 base and J by 6 bases. CDR1 and CDR2 (germline): LGHNA, YSLEER. The CDR3 bases are TGCGCCAGCAGCCAAGGGCTAGCGGGAGGTTCCGGGGAGCTGTTTTTT. Translating gives CASSQGLAGGSGELFF.

The chain links TRBV12-3 or TRBV12-4 to TRBJ2-2, with D tentatively TRBD1 (6 bases). Deletions cut 5 bases from V and 8 bases from J, with 9 bases between. The CDR3 spans 12 residues. The CDR3 region is CASSDRSGELFF. The CDR3 DNA reads TGTGCCAGCAGTGACAGGTCGGGGGAGCTGTTTTTT.

This clonotype was seen a handful of times. The V call is TRBV6-6, the J call TRBJ2-7, with D perhaps given as TRBD1 or TRBD2 (6 bases each). CDR1 is MNHNY and CDR2 is SVGAGI in the germline V gene (reference sequence). The V and J ends lost 3 bases and 6 bases respectively, with 12 bases between them. This CDR3 comprises 13 residues. The CDR3 sequence is CASSYGGLFEQYV. DNA of the CDR3: TGTGCCAGCAGTTATGGGGGGCTCTTCGAGCAGTACGTC.

This clonotype was counted between two and nine times. This chain joins TRBV11-2 and TRBJ1-6; 9 nucleotides line up with TRBD1. In germline, CDR1 is SGHAT, CDR2 FQNNGV. This CDR3 is 14 amino acids long. V lost 6 bases and J lost 7; bases outside the gene matches: 4. The CDR3 reads CASRRGTGNSPLHF. CDR3 DNA: TGTGCCAGCAGACGCGGGACAGGGAATTCACCCCTCCACTTT.

This chain joins TRBV12-3 or TRBV12-4 and TRBJ1-5, with D possibly matching TRBD1 (5 bases). The germline V and J ends were trimmed by 7 bases and 2 bases, with 15 bases remaining between them. CDR3 length equals 15 residues. In DNA form, the CDR3 reads TGTGCCAGCACCCCCCGGGGGAAGGGCAATCAGCCCCAGCATTTT. Its translation is CASTPRGKGNQPQHF.

The chain couples TRBV14 to TRBJ1-1; D is unclear. Trimming stripped 4 bases from V and 1 base from J, with 13 bases between. The CDR3 runs 15 residues. The V gene's germline CDR1 is SGHDN and CDR2 FVKESK. In DNA, the CDR3 is TGTGCCAGCAGCCCCCCCGGGAACACGAACACTGAAGCTTTCTTT. It yields the protein CASSPPGNTNTEAFF.

In its sample, this clonotype was seen many times. The chain employs TRBV4-3 and TRBJ1-2; TRBD1 aligns across 9 bases. V lost 3 bases to trimming and J lost 8 bases; unmatched junction nucleotides: 7. Germline V gene sequence: CDR1 LGHNA, CDR2 YSLEER. This CDR3 is built from 14 residues. The CDR3 loop is CASSHTTGGGGYTF. CDR3 DNA: TGCGCCAGCAGCCACACCACAGGGGGCGGCGGCTACACCTTC.

The V call is TRBV7-2, the J call TRBJ2-5; TRBD2 matches at 12 bases. The CDR3 loop spans 15 amino acids. The germline V gene encodes CDR1 SGHTA and CDR2 FQGNSA. Germline trimming cut 4 bases from V and 5 bases from J; bases unmatched to any gene: 5. CDR3 coding DNA: TGTGCCAGCAGCTCGAGACTAGCGGGAGATGAGACCCAGTACTTC. Its translation is CASSSRLAGDETQYF.

This clonotype came up a few times. The chain joins TRBV12-3 or TRBV12-4 to TRBJ2-7, with a weak D call TRBD1 (6 bases). The CDR3 loop spans 13 amino acids. V lost 4 bases, J lost 6 bases, and 13 bases lay in between. The CDR3 reads CASSSARGGEQYF. Written as DNA, the CDR3 is TGTGCCAGCAGTTCCGCCCGAGGGGGCGAGCAGTACTTC.

The chain combines TRBV12-3 or TRBV12-4 with TRBJ1-2; the D is unclear. V gave up 1 base and J gave up 4 bases, with 13 bases separating them. This CDR3 has 15 amino acids. CDR3: CASSLVMRASYGYTF. The CDR3 DNA sequence: TGTGCCAGCAGTTTAGTAATGAGGGCGAGCTATGGCTACACCTTC.

This rearrangement joins TRBV7-2 to TRBJ1-1; D call uncertain. Trimming left V 2 bases short and J 4 bases short, with 8 bases between. There are 13 residues in the CDR3. The germline CDR1 and CDR2 sequences are SGHTA and FQGNSA. CDR3 in DNA: TGTGCCAGCAGCTTACATGTGGGCACTGAAGCTTTCTTT. Translation: CASSLHVGTEAFF.

There are many counts of this clonotype. This chain connects TRBV7-2 to TRBJ2-1; D may correspond to TRBD1 or TRBD2 (5 bases each). Germline V gene lookup returns CDR1 SGHTA and CDR2 FQGNSA. V was pared by 1 base and J by 1 base, with 14 bases between. CDR3 length equals 17 residues. The CDR3 DNA sequence: TGTGCCAGCAGCTTAGGGGGGTTCGGAGTTTCCTACAATGAGCAGTTCTTC. Translated, it gives CASSLGGFGVSYNEQFF.

CDR3 bases: TGTGCCAGCAGCTTAAGTCCAGGGAGCGCTGAAGCTTTCTTT. It yields the protein CASSLSPGSAEAFF. The V and J genes are TRBV7-2 and TRBJ1-1, with D possibly being TRBD1 (5 bases). The CDR3 sequence is 14 residues long. Trimming left V 2 bases short and J 6 bases short, with 13 bases between. Germline-derived CDR1 and CDR2 are SGHTA and FQGNSA.

The rearrangement uses TRBV6-5 and TRBJ2-1; D is unresolved. Germline CDR1 is MNHEY and CDR2 is SVGAGI. V lost 0 bases and J lost 1, with 4 bases in between. The CDR3 is made up of 14 amino acids. The CDR3 reads CASSYSVSYNEQFF. CDR3 nucleotide sequence: TGTGCCAGCAGTTACTCGGTTTCCTACAATGAGCAGTTCTTC.

This chain connects TRBV12-3 or TRBV12-4 to TRBJ2-1; D gene ambiguous. This CDR3 region has 14 residues. Between the trimmed V and J ends, which lost 1 base and 12 bases, there was a span of 16 bases. As DNA, the CDR3 is TGTGCCAGCAGTTTAGTCGCAGGTTCGGTTCGGCAGTTCTTC. It encodes CASSLVAGSVRQFF.

This clonotype was found once. The V and J genes are TRBV6-6 and TRBJ2-5; D is undetermined. V was trimmed by 7 bases and J by 4 bases, leaving 10 bases between them. Germline V gene lookup returns CDR1 MNHNY and CDR2 SVGAGI (reference sequence). The CDR3 spans 12 residues. The DNA of the CDR3 is TGTGCCAGCAACAAGCGATCAGAGACCCAGTACTTC. Amino acids: CASNKRSETQYF.

In DNA, the CDR3 is TGTGCCAGCAGCCGCAACAGGGTTGGCTACACCTTC. Amino acids: CASSRNRVGYTF. The rearrangement joins TRBV11-3 to TRBJ1-2; weak D call: TRBD1 (6 bases). This CDR3 has 12 amino acids. Trimming stripped 5 bases from V and 7 bases from J, with 11 bases between. In germline, CDR1 is SGHNT, CDR2 YENEEA.

This clonotype was found a few times. The chain recombines TRBV7-3 with TRBJ2-7, with D uncertain. The V gene lost 5 bases and the J gene lost 6 bases, with 17 bases spanning the gap. The germline V gene encodes CDR1 SGHTA and CDR2 FQGTGA. The CDR3 runs to 14 residues. For the CDR3, the DNA is TGTGCCAGCAGCCCCCAAGCGAGGTCGGGCGAGCAGTACTTC. This codes for CASSPQARSGEQYF.

This rearrangement joins TRBV5-5 to TRBJ1-2; 7 bases fit TRBD1. The ends lost 0 bases at V and 4 bases at J; junction bases unmatched: 3. There are 14 residues in the CDR3. Germline-derived CDR1 and CDR2 are SGHKS and YYEKEE (reference sequence). DNA for the CDR3: TGTGCCAGCAGCTTGGCAGGACAGGCCTATGGCTACACCTTC. This gives the protein CASSLAGQAYGYTF.

This clonotype was seen more than once but under ten times. The CDR3 DNA reads as TGTGCCAGTAGTAAGGGGTATGCAACTAATGAAAAACTGTTTTTT. This codes for CASSKGYATNEKLFF. The rearrangement links TRBV19 to TRBJ1-4; weak D call: TRBD1 (5 bases). CDR3 size: 15 residues. Per the germline V gene, CDR1 is LNHDA and CDR2 is SQIVND (reference sequence). Between the trimmed V and J ends, which lost 4 bases and 0 bases, there was a span of 9 bases.

The chain carries TRBV7-2 and TRBJ2-3; TRBD2 agrees at 11 bases. V gave up 3 bases and J gave up 0 bases; unmatched junction bases: 5. CDR1 SGHTA and CDR2 FQGNSA come from the germline V gene. The CDR3 spans 17 residues. This CDR3 is CASSFSGREISTDTQYF. As DNA, the CDR3 is TGTGCCAGCAGCTTTAGCGGGAGGGAGATAAGCACAGATACGCAGTATTTT.

CDR3 sequence: CSAFRTSSPDNEQFF. The CDR3 DNA follows: TGCAGTGCTTTCCGGACTAGTTCGCCAGACAATGAGCAGTTCTTC. The gene calls are TRBV20-1 and TRBJ2-1, with TRBD2 identical over 7 bases. The CDR3 sequence is 15 residues long. Germline lookup yields CDR1 DFQATT and CDR2 SNEGSKA (reference sequence). After removal of 5 bases from V and 5 bases from J, the junction contained 12 bases not matched to a gene.

This rearrangement joins TRBV30 to TRBJ2-2; D not resolved. V gave up 0 bases and J gave up 1 base, with 9 bases separating them. The CDR3 runs 15 residues. In germline, CDR1 is GTSNPN, CDR2 SVGIG (reference sequence). The CDR3 sequence is CAWSVLGGNTGELFF. As DNA, the CDR3 is TGTGCCTGGAGTGTACTGGGTGGGAACACCGGGGAGCTGTTTTTT.

This clonotype was picked up a small number of times. This chain uses TRBV12-3 or TRBV12-4 with TRBJ2-3; D possibly corresponds to TRBD2 (5 bases). V was pared by 4 bases and J by 8 bases, with 10 bases between. The CDR3 covers 12 residues. This CDR3 is CASSWTAGTQYF. CDR3 sequence (DNA): TGTGCCAGCAGTTGGACTGCCGGTACGCAGTATTTT.

This clonotype was observed a few times. The chain uses TRBV12-3 or TRBV12-4 and TRBJ1-5; TRBD1 is a possible D gene (5 bases). The V and J ends lost 5 bases and 4 bases respectively, with 15 bases between them. This CDR3 is 15 amino acids long. As DNA, the CDR3 is TGTGCCAGCAGTCCGGAGGGACTCCAAAATCAGCCCCAGCATTTT. The encoded protein is CASSPEGLQNQPQHF.

The rearrangement uses TRBV6-2 or TRBV6-3 and TRBJ2-3; TRBD2 matches at 8 bases. In germline, CDR1 is MNHEY, CDR2 SVGEGT. The V gene end was trimmed by 7 bases and the J gene end by 6 bases; junction bases not matched to a gene: 6. The CDR3 contains 13 residues. CDR3 amino acids: CASNTGGMDTQYF. The CDR3 region has the DNA TGTGCCAGCAATACGGGAGGGATGGATACGCAGTATTTT.